These 22 T cell receptor beta chains share one sample of origin, sequenced in a study of blood T cell repertoires in COVID-19. Sequencing used immunoSEQ multiplex PCR; TCRdb keeps in-frame clones, though not all of them. The sample includes about 190,000 clones, over 80% of them seen just once. Sequenced: peripheral blood. The receptors come from a middle-aged woman with acute or convalescent COVID-19.

The chain links TRBV29-1 to TRBJ1-1, with 12 bases matching TRBD1. The germline gives CDR1 SQVTM, CDR2 ANQGSEA. This CDR3 comprises 12 residues. V shed 6 bases and J 7 bases; nucleotides not matched to a gene: 3. The CDR3 DNA reads TGCAGCGTGGGGACAGGGGGCCTTGAAGCTTTCTTT. It encodes CSVGTGGLEAFF. The full variable domain, completed using reference TRBV29-1 and TRBJ1-1, is SAVISQKPSRDICQRGTSLTIQCQVDSQVTMMFWYRQQPGQSLTLIATANQGSEATYESGFVIDKFPISRPNLTFSTLTVSNMSPEDSSIYLCSVGTGGLEAFFGQGTRLTVV.

The rearrangement joins TRBV29-1 to TRBJ2-7; 7 nucleotides agree with TRBD1. After removal of 6 bases from V and 6 bases from J, the junction contained 11 bases not matched to a gene. CDR3 length: 13 amino acids. The germline V gene has CDR1 SQVTM and CDR2 ANQGSEA. CDR3 protein: CSVLRGLGSEQYF. The DNA for the CDR3 is TGCAGCGTCCTCAGGGGGTTGGGCTCCGAGCAGTACTTC.

This clone is a singleton in its sample. This chain uses TRBV10-1 with TRBJ1-1, with TRBD1 as a possible D gene (5 bases). CDR1 is WNHNN and CDR2 is SYGVQD in the germline V gene (reference sequence). Trimming left V 6 bases short and J 8 bases short, with 16 bases between. The CDR3 sequence is 13 residues long. The DNA for the CDR3 is TGCGCCAGCAGCTCCTCACAGGCAGAAGAAGCTTTCTTT. Protein sequence: CASSSSQAEEAFF.

The chain has TRBV6-5 and TRBJ2-7; 7 positions agree with TRBD1. The CDR3 has 14 amino acids. CDR1 is MNHEY and CDR2 is SVGAGI in the germline V gene. V gave up 7 bases and J gave up 4 bases; unmatched junction bases: 10. The CDR3 DNA sequence: TGTGCCAGCACGGCAGGGGGAAGGGCTTACGAGCAGTACTTC. Translating gives CASTAGGRAYEQYF.

This chain uses TRBV28 with TRBJ1-5; TRBD1 matches 7 bases. The CDR3 runs to 15 residues. CDR1 is MDHEN, CDR2 SYDVKM, per germline. The V gene end was trimmed by 6 bases and the J gene end by 7 bases; junction bases not matched to a gene: 12. The CDR3 loop is CASRYLGGSRQPQHF. The CDR3 nucleotides are TGTGCCAGCAGATACTTAGGGGGCTCTCGGCAGCCCCAGCATTTT. Full variable domain (remainder filled in from reference TRBV28 and TRBJ1-5): DVKVTQSSRYLVKRTGEKVFLECVQDMDHENMFWYRQDPGLGLRLIYFSYDVKMKEKGDIPEGYSVSREKKERFSLILESASTNQTSMYLCASRYLGGSRQPQHFGDGTRLSIL.

The V and J genes are TRBV9 and TRBJ1-2; weak D call: TRBD1 (5 bases). This CDR3 region has 14 residues. Trimming left V 1 base short and J 2 bases short, with 9 bases between. Per the germline V gene, CDR1 is SGDLS and CDR2 is YYNGEE. The CDR3 loop is CASSVQGTNYGYTF. CDR3 bases: TGTGCCAGCAGCGTACAGGGTACGAACTATGGCTACACCTTC. Supplemented by reference TRBV9 and TRBJ1-2, the full variable domain reads DSGVTQTPKHLITATGQRVTLRCSPRSGDLSVYWYQQSLDQGLQFLIQYYNGEERAKGNILERFSAQQFPDLHSELNLSSLELGDSALYFCASSVQGTNYGYTFGSGTRLTVV.

The rearrangement uses TRBV28 and TRBJ2-6; possibly TRBD1 for D (5 bases). The germline V gene has CDR1 MDHEN and CDR2 SYDVKM. The germline V and J ends were trimmed by 5 bases and 0 bases, with 8 bases remaining between them. CDR3 length: 15 amino acids. CDR3 residues: CASSPDSSGANVLTF. As DNA, the CDR3 is TGTGCCAGCAGTCCAGACAGCTCTGGGGCCAACGTCCTGACTTTC.

This chain links TRBV19 with TRBJ1-5; weak D call: TRBD1 (6 bases). The CDR3 extends over 14 amino acids. CDR1 and CDR2 from the germline V gene are LNHDA and SQIVND (reference sequence). V was clipped by 7 bases and J by 5 bases, with 15 bases between them. CDR3 residues: CASNRRTVDQPQHF. CDR3 coding DNA: TGTGCCAGTAACCGAAGGACAGTGGATCAGCCCCAGCATTTT.

The chain joins TRBV7-8 to TRBJ1-6, with D perhaps matching TRBD1 (6 bases). V lost 4 bases and J lost 2, with 18 bases in between. The germline CDR1 and CDR2 sequences are SGHVS and FQNEAQ. This CDR3 is 18 amino acids long. CDR3 nucleotide sequence: TGTGCCAGCAGCTACCGGCAGGGGAATTCGGCCTATAATTCACCCCTCCACTTT. This translates into CASSYRQGNSAYNSPLHF.

The chain has TRBV10-3 and TRBJ1-2; a possible D gene is TRBD1 (5 bases). The CDR3 runs to 13 residues. Trimming removed 6 bases at V and 1 base at J, with 9 bases between. The germline CDR1 and CDR2 sequences are ENHRY and SYGVKD. CDR3 protein: CAIREDSNYGYTF. CDR3 DNA sequence: TGTGCCATCAGAGAAGACAGTAACTATGGCTACACCTTC.

The chain recombines TRBV5-4 with TRBJ1-2; D ambiguous. The CDR3 has 15 residues. Trimming removed 0 bases at V and 4 bases at J, with 13 bases between. Germline assignment: CDR1 SGHNT and CDR2 YYREEE (reference sequence). The CDR3 loop is CASSLEFQAPYGYTF. The CDR3 DNA reads as TGTGCCAGCAGCTTGGAATTCCAGGCCCCCTATGGCTACACCTTC.

This chain uses TRBV7-6 with TRBJ2-1; TRBD2 matches 8 bases. Trimming at V came to 5 bases and at J to 0 bases, leaving 9 bases not matched to a gene. Germline CDR1 reads SGHVS; CDR2 reads FNYEAQ. The CDR3 runs 17 residues. The CDR3 DNA is TGTGCCAGCAGCGACGTACTAGCGGTAAGCTCCTACAATGAGCAGTTCTTC. This codes for CASSDVLAVSSYNEQFF.

The V gene is TRBV5-4, the J gene TRBJ2-3, with 9 bases aligning to TRBD1. J gave up 4 bases and V 5 bases, and 5 bases lay outside the gene matches. In germline, CDR1 is SGHNT, CDR2 YYREEE (reference sequence). This CDR3 contains 14 residues. The CDR3 nucleotides are TGTGCCAGCAGGGGACAGGGATTAGCAGATACGCAGTATTTT. Translating gives CASRGQGLADTQYF.

This chain joins TRBV6-5 and TRBJ1-1; 8 bases line up with TRBD1. CDR1 and CDR2 (germline): MNHEY, SVGAGI. The CDR3 spans 14 residues. The ends lost 4 bases at V and 4 bases at J; junction bases unmatched: 5. CDR3 nucleotides: TGTGCCAGCAGTTCAGTTACAGGGGGCACTGAAGCTTTCTTT. Its translation is CASSSVTGGTEAFF.

This clone showed up just a few times. The rearrangement uses TRBV28 and TRBJ1-3; 7 nucleotides line up with TRBD1. The CDR3 spans 15 residues. V lost 4 bases to trimming and J lost 6 bases; unmatched junction nucleotides: 9. CDR1 and CDR2 (germline): MDHEN, SYDVKM. CDR3 amino acids: CASSSPQGYTNTIYF. CDR3 DNA: TGTGCCAGCAGTTCACCACAGGGGTACACAAACACCATATATTTT.

This chain joins TRBV6-5 and TRBJ2-7, with 7 bases that match TRBD1. Germline CDR1 reads MNHEY; CDR2 reads SVGAGI. The CDR3 covers 15 residues. V shed 7 bases, J shed 0 bases, and the junction held 9 bases outside the gene matches. This CDR3 reads CASTQGQDLSYEQYF. CDR3 DNA sequence: TGTGCCAGCACTCAAGGACAGGATCTCTCCTACGAGCAGTACTTC.

The chain joins TRBV24-1 to TRBJ1-1, with a tentative D call TRBD1 (6 bases). Germline V gene sequence: CDR1 KGHDR, CDR2 SFDVKD. The CDR3 extends over 15 amino acids. Trimming stripped 5 bases from V and 4 bases from J, with 16 bases between. Here the CDR3 DNA reads TGTGCCACCAGTGGTTCTACAGGGACCGGCACTGAAGCTTTCTTT. Translating gives CATSGSTGTGTEAFF.

V gene TRBV28 combines with J gene TRBJ2-7; 7 bases match TRBD1. Looked up from germline, CDR1 is MDHEN and CDR2 is SYDVKM. The CDR3 is 14 residues long. Unmatched junction bases numbered 5, after V lost 2 bases and J lost 4 bases. The CDR3 region has the DNA TGTGCCAGCAGTTTAGACAGGGCGAGATACGAGCAGTACTTC. Its protein is CASSLDRARYEQYF.

The chain carries TRBV30 and TRBJ1-2; D perhaps matches TRBD1 (5 bases). V lost 2 bases, J lost 13 bases, and 20 bases lay in between. Germline V gene lookup returns CDR1 GTSNPN and CDR2 SVGIG (reference sequence). The CDR3 has 13 amino acids. CDR3 region: CAWSTPTSGRGTF. DNA for the CDR3: TGTGCCTGGAGTACCCCGACATCGGGGAGGGGCACCTTC.

The chain employs TRBV28 and TRBJ1-1, with 7 bases lining up with TRBD1. Trimming cost V 5 bases and J 11 bases; bases outside gene matches: 14. Germline V gene lookup returns CDR1 MDHEN and CDR2 SYDVKM. There are 14 residues in the CDR3. The CDR3 DNA reads TGTGCCAGCAGTAGCTCGCGGACAGGAGAAAGGGCTTTCTTT. Translated, it gives CASSSSRTGERAFF.

Only a few counts were recorded for this clone. This chain links TRBV11-2 with TRBJ2-1, with D maybe TRBD1 (5 bases). Germline CDR1 and CDR2: SGHAT and FQNNGV. The CDR3 spans 13 residues. V gave up 5 bases and J gave up 7 bases, with 12 bases separating them. The DNA of the CDR3 is TGTGCCAGCAGCCAGGGTACAGCGAATGAGCAGTTCTTC. Translated: CASSQGTANEQFF.

In its sample, this clone was seen once. This chain joins TRBV5-1 and TRBJ2-2; 7 nucleotides agree with TRBD1. Losses at the gene ends were 2 bases for V and 9 bases for J; bases not matched to a gene: 13. Germline V lookup: CDR1 SGHRS, CDR2 YFSETQ. The CDR3 length is 16 residues. CDR3 protein: CASSFSAGGLSRELFF. DNA for the CDR3: TGCGCCAGCAGCTTCTCTGCAGGGGGTTTGAGCCGGGAGCTGTTTTTT.